The 22 T cell receptor beta chains in this list originate from one sample, sequenced in a study of tumor and adjacent non-tumor tissue in lung cancer. The template was RNA from unsorted bulk tissue. Three rounds of nested PCR, following a modified ARM-PCR protocol, produced the TCRbeta library. TCRdb re-called the multiplex PCR reads through MiXCR, storing one row per CDR3 protein. The top ten hold roughly 13% of the sample, which has some 77,000 distinct CDR3 sequences, around 70% seen once. The sample taken for sequencing was lung tumor tissue. The receptors were sampled from a woman in her 70s with non-small cell lung cancer.

With regard to this clonotype: One junction end disagrees with the germline gene, perhaps due to a read error. J is TRBJ2-4 and V is TRBV28; TRBD2 aligns across 9 bases. Germline-derived CDR1 and CDR2 are MDHEN and SYDVKM. The CDR3 covers 16 residues. Here the CDR3 DNA reads TGTGCCCGCAGTTCCTTAGCGGGAGCGGGCAAAAACATTCAGTACTTC. Its translation: CARSSLAGAGKNIQYF.

This sequence joins TRBV6-2 or TRBV6-3 and TRBJ2-1; TRBD2 agrees at 7 bases. This CDR3 is 16 amino acids long. Losses at the gene ends were 8 bases for V and 6 bases for J; bases not matched to a gene: 16. Germline V lookup: CDR1 MNHEY, CDR2 SVGEGT. The CDR3 sequence: CASGYPLSGGGNEQFF. CDR3 in DNA: TGTGCCAGCGGCTACCCACTATCGGGAGGTGGCAATGAGCAGTTCTTC.

Concerning this clonotype: Lacking the conserved final phenylalanine or tryptophan, this CDR3 likely reflects a read error. The genes are TRBV5-6 and TRBJ2-7, with no clear D. Deletions cut 8 bases from V and 4 bases from J, with 16 bases between. CDR3 length equals 13 residues. The germline V gene has CDR1 SGHDT and CDR2 YYEEEE. The CDR3 bases are TGTGCCAGTACTACGGGCTCCTTATACGAGCAGTACCTC. Translation: CASTTGSLYEQYL.

This clonotype came up once. At one of its ends the junction is not consistent with the germline gene, which may arise from a read error. CDR3 sequence (DNA): TGCAGTGTTGTGGGCCAGGAGACCTACGAGAAGTATTTC. This sequence encodes CSVVGQETYEKYF. The chain is built from TRBV29-1 and TRBJ2-7; D remains ambiguous. CDR1 is SQVTM, CDR2 ANQGSEA, per germline. The CDR3 spans 13 residues.

There are many counts of this clonotype. The chain uses TRBV14 and TRBJ2-7; D gene uncertain. Trimming took off 4 bases at V and 7 bases at J, with 8 bases between the two ends. There are 11 residues in the CDR3. Germline V gives CDR1 SGHDN, CDR2 FVKESK. The DNA of the CDR3 is TGTGCCAGCAGCCGCGTTGGTGAGCAGTACTTC. It is translated as CASSRVGEQYF. The entire variable domain, with the rest obtained from reference TRBV14 and TRBJ2-7, is as follows: EAGVTQFPSHSVIEKGQTVTLRCDPISGHDNLYWYRRVMGKEIKFLLHFVKESKQDESGMPNNRFLAERTGGTYSTLKVQPAELEDSGVYFCASSRVGEQYFGPGTRLTVT.

As for this clonotype: One end of the junction does not line up with germline, which may come from a read error. This chain joins TRBV6-5 and TRBJ2-7, with no clear D. CDR3 length: 15 residues. In germline, CDR1 is MNHEY, CDR2 SVGAGI. CDR3 coding DNA: TGTGCCAGCAGTAACTCGAGGCGTGGCTACTACGAGCAGTACTTC. This sequence encodes CASSNSRRGYYEQYF.

The sample holds one count of this clonotype. A much larger clone differs by one base, so this may be a read error. The rearrangement joins TRBV30 to TRBJ1-1; D is unresolved. This CDR3 spans 14 amino acids. In germline, CDR1 is GTSNPN, CDR2 SVGIG (reference sequence). Trimming removed 6 bases at V and 4 bases at J, with 18 bases between. The CDR3: CACSTPVWSTEAFF. CDR3 nucleotide sequence: TGTGCCTGCAGTACCCCCGTATGGAGCACTGAAGCTTTCTTT.

This clonotype occurred a few times. The rearrangement uses TRBV29-1 and TRBJ1-1; weak D call: TRBD1 (5 bases). This CDR3 comprises 14 residues. V lost 6 bases, J lost 2 bases, and 16 bases lay in between. The germline V gene encodes CDR1 SQVTM and CDR2 ANQGSEA. DNA for the CDR3: TGCAGCGTCTCCGGACAACTCGATAACACTGAAGCTTTCTTT. Translating gives CSVSGQLDNTEAFF.

Worth noting for this clonotype: A read error may account for a junction end that differs from germline. This chain joins TRBV4-2 and TRBJ1-6, with D unresolved. The CDR3 is 14 residues long. Per germline, CDR1 LGHNA and CDR2 YNFKEQ. For the CDR3, the DNA is TGTGCGAGCAGTTCCGGACGGAATAATTCACCCCTCCACTTT. Translated: CASSSGRNNSPLHF.

The chain combines TRBV6-5 with TRBJ1-5; D gene unclear. CDR1 and CDR2 (germline): MNHEY, SVGAGI. The CDR3 contains 15 residues. Trimming removed 5 bases at V and 6 bases at J, with 17 bases between. CDR3: CASSPTRLGIQPQHF. The CDR3 nucleotides are TGTGCCAGCAGTCCAACCCGCCTAGGGATTCAGCCCCAGCATTTT.

This clonotype was picked up one time. The genes are TRBV6-5 and TRBJ2-5, with TRBD2 matching 9 bases. After removal of 4 bases from V and 1 base from J, the junction contained 10 bases not matched to a gene. CDR1 and CDR2 from the germline V gene are MNHEY and SVGAGI. This CDR3 has 17 residues. The CDR3 spells CASSSRTSVMFQETQYF. Here the CDR3 DNA reads TGTGCCAGCAGTTCCCGGACTAGCGTGATGTTCCAAGAGACCCAGTACTTC.

This clonotype was detected many times. The chain employs TRBV20-1 and TRBJ2-5; D assignment may be TRBD1 or TRBD2 (6 bases each). CDR1 is DFQATT and CDR2 is SNEGSKA in the germline V gene (reference sequence). V shed 1 base and J shed 8 bases, with 11 bases lying between them. The CDR3 spans 12 residues. CDR3 amino acids: CSARVPGATQYF. CDR3 in DNA: TGCAGTGCTAGAGTACCGGGGGCAACCCAGTACTTC.

As concerns this clonotype: A much larger clone sits a single nucleotide away, making a read error possible. The DNA for the CDR3 is TGTGCCAGTCGGCCGGAACTAACGGGAGACGAGCAGTTCTTC. Translating gives CASRPELTGDEQFF. The genes are TRBV5-4 and TRBJ2-1, with TRBD2 as a possible D gene (6 bases). Trimming removed 8 bases from V and 10 bases from J, with 22 bases in between. Germline V gene sequence: CDR1 SGHNT, CDR2 YYREEE (reference sequence). The CDR3 length is 14 residues.

Remarks on this clonotype: One end of the junction does not line up with germline, which may come from a read error. The chain uses TRBV11-1 and TRBJ1-2; D not resolved. Germline lookup yields CDR1 SGHAT and CDR2 FQDESV (reference sequence). The CDR3 loop spans 14 amino acids. This chain's CDR3 is CASSHSGIGYGYTF. The CDR3 coding sequence is TGTGCTAGCAGTCATTCGGGAATTGGGTATGGCTACACCTTC.

This clonotype came up many times. The CDR3 region is CASSRDYSEEQYF. The CDR3 DNA follows: TGTGCCAGCAGTAGGGACTACTCGGAAGAGCAGTACTTC. The chain has TRBV6-2 or TRBV6-3 and TRBJ2-7, with TRBD2 matching over 7 bases. V was clipped by 5 bases and J by 7 bases; unmatched bases: 8. CDR1 MNHEY and CDR2 SVGEGT come from the germline V gene. The CDR3 covers 13 residues.

This clonotype was recorded only once. At one end the junction does not follow the germline gene, possibly because of a read error. The chain joins TRBV28 to TRBJ1-5; no firm D call. CDR3 length equals 14 residues. Germline V lookup: CDR1 MDHEN, CDR2 SYDVKM. As DNA, the CDR3 is TGTACCAGCACCTTAGCTGAGGGCAATCAGCCCCAGCATTTT. Encoded protein: CTSTLAEGNQPQHF. Drawing the rest from reference TRBV28 and TRBJ1-5, the complete variable domain is DVKVTQSSRYLVKRTGEKVFLECVQDMDHENMFWYRQDPGLGLRLIYFSYDVKMKEKGDIPEGYSVSREKKERFSLILESASTNQTSMYLCTSTLAEGNQPQHFGDGTRLSIL.

Of note for this clonotype: This may arise from a read error, as a much more abundant clone is one base away. The V call is TRBV28, the J call TRBJ1-5; no definite D call. Trimming stripped 6 bases from V and 1 base from J, with 7 bases between. CDR1 and CDR2 from the germline V gene are MDHEN and SYDVKM. The CDR3 spans 13 residues. The CDR3 here is CASSPKSNQPQHF. The CDR3, as DNA: TGTGCCAGCAGCCCGAAAAGCAATCAGCCCCAGCATTTT.

This clonotype was recorded a few times. A much larger clonotype is one base distant, so this may be a read error. The V gene is TRBV20-1, the J gene TRBJ2-7; unclear D gene. In germline, CDR1 is DFQATT, CDR2 SNEGSKA (reference sequence). V was clipped by 6 bases and J by 0 bases, with 15 bases between them. The CDR3 has 14 residues. Here the CDR3 reads CSAPQRRSSYEQYF. DNA for the CDR3: TGCAGTGCCCCCCAACGGCGGAGCTCCTACGAGCAGTACTTC.

To note about this clonotype: Germline and junction disagree at one end, which may indicate a read error. CDR3 sequence (DNA): TGCGCCAACAGCTTGGATGTCAGCAACTATGGCTACACCTTC. Amino acid sequence: CANSLDVSNYGYTF. The chain couples TRBV5-1 to TRBJ1-2; D uncertain. From germline, CDR1 is SGHRS and CDR2 YFSETQ. The CDR3 contains 14 residues.

Concerning this clonotype itself: A clone one base away is much larger, so this may be a read error. The rearrangement uses TRBV2 and TRBJ2-7, with 8 bases that match TRBD1. Trimming took 7 bases from V and 1 from J; bases not matched to a gene: 3. The CDR3 extends over 13 amino acids. CDR1 and CDR2 (germline): SNHLY, FYNNEI. CDR3 bases: TGTGCCAGCATGGACAGGGCGTCCTACGAGCAGTACTTC. Translated, it gives CASMDRASYEQYF.

Many counts were recorded for this clonotype. The chain carries TRBV6-5 and TRBJ1-3; D is unresolved. Trimming removed 2 bases at V and 8 bases at J, with 4 bases between. Germline CDR1 and CDR2: MNHEY and SVGAGI. This CDR3 spans 11 amino acids. The DNA for the CDR3 is TGTGCCAGCAGTTACGTTGACACCATATATTTT. It encodes CASSYVDTIYF.

The gene calls are TRBV12-3 or TRBV12-4 and TRBJ2-5; 8 nucleotides agree with TRBD1. The CDR3 has 16 residues. V dropped 2 bases and J dropped 8; count of bases not matched to a gene: 13. CDR3 sequence reads: CASSLRQGALVDTQYF. In nucleotides, the CDR3 is TGTGCCAGCAGTTTAAGGCAGGGGGCGCTCGTGGATACCCAGTACTTC.